The clone carrying this T cell receptor beta chain was observed at least ten times. Its antigen is still unknown. This specimen belongs to a study of T-cell reconstitution after alpha-beta-depleted transplantation in children. The study's findings and limits: It was surviving recipient T cells and thymic progenitors that gave some patients high TCRbeta diversity at day 60. By one year post-transplant, T-cell counts and diversity largely arose from T cells that were newly produced. Several hundred expanded graft clones reportedly supplied alpha-beta T cells about two months after transplant.

The CDR3 runs to 14 residues. Germline CDR1 and CDR2: SGHAT and FQDESV (reference sequence). Trimming cost V 3 bases and J 4 bases, with 11 bases left between them. Unique molecular identifiers tagged the TCRbeta library. MiXCR, applied by TCRdb to the PCR reads, yields one record per CDR3 protein. The profile shows about 300,000 distinct CDR3 sequences, almost 8% of them singletons. The clonotype originates from a female patient aged 2-9 years who had a stem cell transplant for Fanconi anemia, so the T cells may come from the graft donor. The chain recombines TRBV11-1 with TRBJ2-3; D is unclear. The sample consisted of peripheral blood, taken 360 days after TCRalphabeta/CD19-depleted stem cell transplant. The CDR3 spells CASSLGMEPDTQYF. The CDR3 nucleotides read TGTGCCAGCAGCTTGGGGATGGAGCCAGATACGCAGTATTTT.